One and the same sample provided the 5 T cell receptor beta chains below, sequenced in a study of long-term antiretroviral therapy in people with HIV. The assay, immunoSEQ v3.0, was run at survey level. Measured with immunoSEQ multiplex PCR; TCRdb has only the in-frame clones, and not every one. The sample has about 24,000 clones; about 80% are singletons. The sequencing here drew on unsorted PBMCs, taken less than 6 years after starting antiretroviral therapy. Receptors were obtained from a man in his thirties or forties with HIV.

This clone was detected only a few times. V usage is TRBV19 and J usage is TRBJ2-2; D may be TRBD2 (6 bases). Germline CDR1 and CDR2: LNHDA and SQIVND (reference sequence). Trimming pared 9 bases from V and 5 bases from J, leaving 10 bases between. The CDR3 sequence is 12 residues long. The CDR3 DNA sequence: TGTGCCAGCCCCGGAGGGACCGGGGAGCTGTTTTTT. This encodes CASPGGTGELFF.

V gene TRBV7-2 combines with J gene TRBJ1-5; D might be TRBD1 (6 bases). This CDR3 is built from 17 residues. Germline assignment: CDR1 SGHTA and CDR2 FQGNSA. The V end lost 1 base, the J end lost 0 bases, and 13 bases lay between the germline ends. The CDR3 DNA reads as TGTGCCAGCAGCTTAGGCACCGGGACACTTAGCAATCAGCCCCAGCATTTT. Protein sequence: CASSLGTGTLSNQPQHF.

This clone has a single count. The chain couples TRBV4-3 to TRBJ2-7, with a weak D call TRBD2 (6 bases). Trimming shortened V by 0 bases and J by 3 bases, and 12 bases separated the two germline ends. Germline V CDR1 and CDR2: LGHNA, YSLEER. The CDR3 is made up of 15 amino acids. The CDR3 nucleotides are TGCGCCAGCAGCCAAGATGGGACTGGATTCTACGAGCAGTACTTC. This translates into CASSQDGTGFYEQYF.

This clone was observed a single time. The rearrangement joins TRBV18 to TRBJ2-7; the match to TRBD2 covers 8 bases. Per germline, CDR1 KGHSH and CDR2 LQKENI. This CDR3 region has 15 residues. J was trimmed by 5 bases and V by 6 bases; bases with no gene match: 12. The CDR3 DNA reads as TGTGCCAGCTCCCCTCCGGGAGGGTTCGAAGACGAGCAGTACTTC. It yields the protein CASSPPGGFEDEQYF.

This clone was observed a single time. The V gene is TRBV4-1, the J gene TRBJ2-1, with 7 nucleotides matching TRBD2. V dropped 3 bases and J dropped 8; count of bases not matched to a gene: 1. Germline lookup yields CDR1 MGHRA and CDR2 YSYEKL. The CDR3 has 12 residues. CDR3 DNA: TGCGCCAGCAGCCACCTAGCGGATGAGCAGTTCTTC. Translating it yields CASSHLADEQFF.